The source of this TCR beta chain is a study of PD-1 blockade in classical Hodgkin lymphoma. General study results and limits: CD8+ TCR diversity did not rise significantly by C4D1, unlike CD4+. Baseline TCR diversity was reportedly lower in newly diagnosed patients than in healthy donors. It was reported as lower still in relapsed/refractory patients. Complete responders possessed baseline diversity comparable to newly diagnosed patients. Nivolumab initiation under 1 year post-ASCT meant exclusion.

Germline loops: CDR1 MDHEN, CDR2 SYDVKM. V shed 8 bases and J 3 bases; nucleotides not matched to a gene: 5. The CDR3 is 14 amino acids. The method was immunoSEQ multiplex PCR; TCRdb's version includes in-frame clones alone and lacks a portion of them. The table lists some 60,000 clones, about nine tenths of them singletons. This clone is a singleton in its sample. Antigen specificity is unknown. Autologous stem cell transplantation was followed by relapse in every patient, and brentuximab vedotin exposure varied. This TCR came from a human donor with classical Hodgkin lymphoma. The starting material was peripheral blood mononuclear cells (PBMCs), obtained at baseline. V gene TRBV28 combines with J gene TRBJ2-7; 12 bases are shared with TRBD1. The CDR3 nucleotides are TGTGCCAGCCAAGGGACAGGGGGCATCTACGAGCAGTACTTC. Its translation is CASQGTGGIYEQYF.